The clone carrying this TCR beta chain appeared many times. Every TCR cDNA molecule carried a tag that served as a unique molecular identifier. TCRdb re-called the 5' RACE reads through MiXCR, storing one row per CDR3 protein. The sample lists roughly 79,000 distinct CDR3 sequences, 8% occurring once. This entry comes from a study of spatial heterogeneity in lung cancer. Study details: Beta-chain sequences consistently outnumbered alpha-chain sequences in detection. TCR and UMI combinations that were unique each appeared, on average, more than ten times in raw reads.

Time point reported: sample taken at primary tumor resection. The input material, whole RNA from tumor, nontumor lung or frozen PBMC, was sequenced unsorted. Germline lookup yields CDR1 SNHLY and CDR2 FYNNEI. The V and J ends lost 2 bases and 3 bases respectively, with 1 base between them. CDR3 length equals 12 residues. This chain joins TRBV2 and TRBJ2-2; D is unresolved. The sequencing used PBMCs, collected at surgery. The source of this sequence is a male donor with early-stage non-small cell lung cancer. DNA for the CDR3: TGTGCCAGCAGTGAATACACCGGGGAGCTGTTTTTT. This codes for CASSEYTGELFF. The entire variable domain, with the rest obtained from reference TRBV2 and TRBJ2-2, is as follows: EPEVTQTPSHQVTQMGQEVILRCVPISNHLYFYWYRQILGQKVEFLVSFYNNEISEKSEIFDDQFSVERPDGSNFTLKIRSTKLEDSAMYFCASSEYTGELFFGEGSRLTVL.